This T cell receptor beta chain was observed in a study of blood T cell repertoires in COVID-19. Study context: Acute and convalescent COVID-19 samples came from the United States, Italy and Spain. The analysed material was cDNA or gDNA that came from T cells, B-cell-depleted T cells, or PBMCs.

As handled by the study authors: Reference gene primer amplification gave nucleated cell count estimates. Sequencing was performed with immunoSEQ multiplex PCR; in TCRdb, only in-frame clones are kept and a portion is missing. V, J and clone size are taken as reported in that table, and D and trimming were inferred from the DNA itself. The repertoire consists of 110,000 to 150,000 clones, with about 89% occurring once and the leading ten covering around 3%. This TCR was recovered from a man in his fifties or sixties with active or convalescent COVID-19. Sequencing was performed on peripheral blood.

This chain's CDR3 is CASSLISGDNSPLHF. DNA for the CDR3: TGTGCCAGCAGTTTAATCTCAGGGGATAATTCACCCCTCCACTTT. The chain has TRBV28 and TRBJ1-6, with a weak D call TRBD1 (6 bases). The CDR3 has 15 residues. Trimming cost V 2 bases and J 5 bases, with 10 bases left between them. The V gene's germline CDR1 is MDHEN and CDR2 SYDVKM.